This is a list of T cell receptor beta chains from one sample in a study of CD8 T cells in ankylosing spondylitis. TCRdb ran MiXCR on the 5' RACE reads and lists one entry per CDR3 protein. The sample has 350,000 to 450,000 distinct CDR3 sequences; 20% to 25% are singletons. Sequenced sample: blood, either unsorted or a sorted T cell fraction (not recorded which). These receptors originate from a male donor with ankylosing spondylitis or in good health (not recorded which). The CDR3 runs from the conserved cysteine through the conserved F or W.

V	CDR3
TRBV11-2	CASSLGGGRASPEQYF
TRBV11-1	CASSSDETLYNEQFF
TRBV11-1	CASSFPPGTSGGATGELFF
TRBV7-9	CASSPRPDQKNTGELFF
TRBV9	CASSVVGASDEQFF
TRBV29-1	CSVEPGPTTYEQYF
TRBV12-3/TRBV12-4	CASRPTGHYEQYF
TRBV9	CASSVFNGPQETQYF
TRBV20-1	CSARDLGSYEQYF
TRBV12-3/TRBV12-4	CASSLYDTEAFF
TRBV7-9	CASSEGASKNIQYF
TRBV12-3/TRBV12-4	CASSPLAGGLSYEQYF
TRBV4-1	CASSQAQGGEWKLFF
TRBV20-1	CSARDQESMREQYF
TRBV3-1	CASSQVEGRVREETQYF
TRBV12-3/TRBV12-4	CASTLGGQTGELFF
TRBV6-5	CASSYWGQDAYEQYF
TRBV5-1	CASSPDWTRSSYEQYF
TRBV6-1	CASSERGAYEQYF
TRBV6-5	CASSYSNRGETQYF
TRBV12-3/TRBV12-4	CASSLGRGTDTQYF
TRBV6-1	CASGGTSGGADTQYF
TRBV2	CASSVRDQETQYF
TRBV9	CASSVVSSGGAIATDTQYF
TRBV10-3	CAITGNPAGDTGELFF
TRBV28	CASSNNPGQYNLEQFF
TRBV6-2/TRBV6-3	CASSYAGEQETQYF
TRBV12-3/TRBV12-4	CASRPSEVLYNEQFF
TRBV12-3/TRBV12-4	CASSRPSGGTFSYEQYF
TRBV12-3/TRBV12-4	CASSSAVSYNEQFF
TRBV30	CAWTGISYNEQFF
TRBV7-9	CASSYTGTGFADTQYF
TRBV10-3	CAISAWDGNTGELFF
TRBV5-1	CASSFGTSGDNNEQFF
TRBV6-2/TRBV6-3	CASKSRGFTEAFF
TRBV3-1	CASSPGLAGHEQFF
TRBV24-1	CATSGPGGQETQYF
TRBV5-4	CASSGADTYIQETQYF
TRBV27	CASSLFPPGTGTYNEQFF
TRBV4-2	CASSQLGAPDNEQFF
TRBV6-1	CASSEAEGNSGANVLTF
TRBV6-4	CAERGGGSNQPQHF
TRBV10-1	CASSDGTENEKLFF
TRBV27	CASSSSMAYEQYF
TRBV10-3	CAIRTDSYNEQFF
TRBV12-3/TRBV12-4	CASSYDRGEQYF